The next 21 T cell receptor beta chains were all read from a single sample in a study of post-analysis software for immune sequencing data (dated by TCRdb to the mid-2010s). What the study reported, not specific to this receptor: Significantly higher frequencies in patients than in controls were found for about five TRBV segments, including TRBV5-6, TRBV5-1 and TRBV20-1.

Libraries were constructed by PCR. The sequencer listed for this sample is Illumina HiSeq 2500. Unique molecular identifiers were incorporated into TCR beta cDNA libraries to reduce PCR and sequencing biases. Using fastp trimming at Q25 and MiXCR clonotype assembly, TCRdb reanalyzed the public sequencing data and kept in-frame beta chains. Every distinct CDR3 protein forms one entry, paired with its most common genes and DNA. The sample yields some 690,000 distinct CDR3 sequences; 30% were counted once. More than 0.55% of the sample is in the top ten clones. Their recognized antigens are unknown. The sample taken for sequencing was blood. The receptors were gathered from a girl aged 10 to 17 with multiple sclerosis.

The chain carries TRBV7-2 and TRBJ2-5; TRBD2 aligns across 10 bases. The J segment lost 5 bases and the V segment lost 0 bases, leaving 12 bases of the junction unmatched. This CDR3 has 18 residues. Germline lookup yields CDR1 SGHTA and CDR2 FQGNSA. CDR3 residues: CASSLAFSGGTPLETQYF. CDR3 DNA: TGTGCCAGCAGCTTAGCGTTTAGCGGGGGGACCCCTTTGGAGACCCAGTACTTC.

This rearrangement joins TRBV6-5 to TRBJ1-2; tentative D call: TRBD1 (6 bases). The CDR3 is 13 residues long. Trimming removed 7 bases from V and 6 bases from J, with 15 bases in between. Germline CDR1 and CDR2: MNHEY and SVGAGI. CDR3 protein: CASTRTGANGYTF. CDR3 in DNA: TGTGCCAGCACGCGGACGGGGGCAAATGGCTACACCTTC.

The chain combines TRBV28 with TRBJ2-5; either TRBD1 or TRBD2 may supply D (5 bases each). Trimming removed 8 bases from V and 5 bases from J, with 15 bases in between. This CDR3 region has 13 residues. Germline-derived CDR1 and CDR2 are MDHEN and SYDVKM. The CDR3 is CASPRQGRETQYF. The CDR3 nucleotides are TGTGCCAGCCCCCGGCAGGGACGCGAGACCCAGTACTTC.

This clonotype was counted many times. This sequence joins TRBV10-3 and TRBJ1-2; 10 nucleotides match TRBD1. The V gene's germline CDR1 is ENHRY and CDR2 SYGVKD. The CDR3 loop spans 16 amino acids. The trim removed 10 bases at V and 7 bases at J, leaving 18 bases unmatched. The CDR3 region is CATLRERTGGIGGYTF. The CDR3, as DNA: TGTGCCACACTACGCGAACGGACAGGGGGGATCGGTGGCTACACCTTC.

The V and J genes are TRBV11-2 and TRBJ2-1; either TRBD1 or TRBD2 may fit D (5 bases each). The CDR3 length is 14 residues. Per the germline V gene, CDR1 is SGHAT and CDR2 is FQNNGV. V lost 5 bases to trimming and J lost 4 bases, with 12 bases between them. The CDR3 region is CASSDYRQYNEQFF. The CDR3, as DNA: TGTGCCAGCAGCGACTATCGACAGTACAATGAGCAGTTCTTC. Looking up the rest from reference TRBV11-2 and TRBJ2-1 gives the full variable domain: EAGVAQSPRYKIIEKRQSVAFWCNPISGHATLYWYQQILGQGPKLLIQFQNNGVVDDSQLPKDRFSAERLKGVDSTLKIQPAKLEDSAVYLCASSDYRQYNEQFFGPGTRLTVL.

This clonotype occurred a few times. This sequence joins TRBV20-1 and TRBJ2-1; D not resolved. The germline CDR1 and CDR2 sequences are DFQATT and SNEGSKA (reference sequence). The CDR3 runs to 14 residues. V lost 2 bases and J lost 2, with 10 bases in between. The CDR3 loop is CSARRPVTYNEQFF. The CDR3 DNA follows: TGCAGTGCTAGAAGGCCTGTGACCTACAATGAGCAGTTCTTC.

This clonotype was seen only once. The rearrangement links TRBV11-2 to TRBJ1-1; tentative D call: TRBD1 (6 bases). Trimming left V 4 bases short and J 0 bases short, with 15 bases between. Germline V gene sequence: CDR1 SGHAT, CDR2 FQNNGV. The CDR3 runs 16 residues. The CDR3: CASSWTANLMNTEAFF. The CDR3 DNA reads as TGTGCCAGCAGCTGGACAGCTAACCTCATGAACACTGAAGCTTTCTTT.

Concerning this clonotype itself: A read error may explain this, as a much larger clone is one base away. The gene calls are TRBV29-1 and TRBJ2-7; D is ambiguous. Germline loops: CDR1 SQVTM, CDR2 ANQGSEA. Trimming shortened V by 1 base and J by 1 base, and 14 bases separated the two germline ends. The CDR3 extends over 15 amino acids. The CDR3 here is CSVEVRGRLSYEQYV. The CDR3 region has the DNA TGCAGCGTTGAAGTGCGAGGCAGGTTGTCCTACGAGCAGTACGTC.

This clonotype was seen repeatedly, ten times or more. The chain combines TRBV20-1 with TRBJ2-5; D is perhaps TRBD1 (5 bases). Germline lookup yields CDR1 DFQATT and CDR2 SNEGSKA (reference sequence). This CDR3 region has 14 residues. Trimming cost V 0 bases and J 5 bases, with 13 bases left between them. In nucleotides, the CDR3 is TGCAGTGCTAGAGACAGGGTGTCAGTGGAGACCCAGTACTTC. It is translated as CSARDRVSVETQYF.

This clonotype was seen more than once but under ten times. The chain employs TRBV6-5 and TRBJ2-5; a weak D match, TRBD2 (6 bases). Germline V gene data show CDR1 as MNHEY and CDR2 as SVGAGI. The length of the CDR3 is 15 residues. V lost 1 base, J lost 2 bases, and 11 bases lay in between. In DNA, the CDR3 is TGTGCCAGCAGTTACTTTAAGGGGAGGCAAGAGACCCAGTACTTC. Translation gives CASSYFKGRQETQYF.

This sequence joins TRBV3-1 and TRBJ2-3, with TRBD2 matching 8 bases. This CDR3 spans 15 amino acids. V trimming: 1 base; J trimming: 4 bases; junction bases outside the gene matches: 4. From germline, CDR1 is LGHDT and CDR2 YNNKEL (reference sequence). CDR3 protein: CASSQAGGPADTQYF. CDR3 sequence (DNA): TGTGCCAGCAGCCAAGCGGGAGGGCCGGCAGATACGCAGTATTTT.

V and J are TRBV2 and TRBJ2-7; either TRBD1 or TRBD2 may supply D (6 bases each). Trimming took off 10 bases at V and 7 bases at J, with 14 bases between the two ends. From germline, CDR1 is SNHLY and CDR2 FYNNEI. CDR3 length: 11 amino acids. DNA of the CDR3: TGTGCCATCAGACAAGGGGGGGAGCAGTACTTC. Translating gives CAIRQGGEQYF.

The gene calls are TRBV20-1 and TRBJ2-5, with 13 bases fitting TRBD2. Germline CDR1 DFQATT, CDR2 SNEGSKA (reference sequence). The CDR3 spans 15 residues. V shed 6 bases, J shed 5 bases, and the junction held 9 bases outside the gene matches. The CDR3 region is CSAHGLAGAEETQYF. CDR3 DNA: TGCAGTGCGCATGGACTAGCGGGAGCGGAGGAGACCCAGTACTTC.

In its sample, this clonotype was seen many times. CDR3 DNA: TGCAGCGTTGATATCGGCAGGGGGGCCTCCGAGCAGTACTTC. Protein sequence: CSVDIGRGASEQYF. The chain joins TRBV29-1 to TRBJ2-7; tentatively, D is TRBD1 (7 bases). The germline V gene encodes CDR1 SQVTM and CDR2 ANQGSEA. Trimming shortened V by 3 bases and J by 6 bases, and 18 bases separated the two germline ends. The CDR3 spans 14 residues.

The V gene is TRBV27, the J gene TRBJ1-1; possibly TRBD1 for D (6 bases). The CDR3 totals 17 residues. CDR1 and CDR2 from the germline V gene are MNHEY and SMNVEV (reference sequence). Trimming pared 0 bases from V and 0 bases from J, leaving 14 bases between. The CDR3 spells CASSLSPGTPLNTEAFF. The CDR3 nucleotides are TGTGCCAGCAGTTTATCCCCCGGGACACCGTTGAACACTGAAGCTTTCTTT.

The rearrangement uses TRBV6-4 and TRBJ2-1; 12 bases fit TRBD1. The CDR3 is 16 residues long. Germline V lookup: CDR1 MRHNA, CDR2 SNTAGT. V was clipped by 4 bases and J by 10 bases; unmatched bases: 11. This CDR3 is CASSAKPGQGAGEQFF. CDR3 DNA: TGTGCCAGCAGTGCTAAACCGGGACAGGGGGCAGGAGAGCAGTTCTTC.

Ten or more counts support this clonotype. The chain carries TRBV29-1 and TRBJ2-5; a possible D gene is TRBD2 (6 bases). The CDR3 has 15 amino acids. The V gene lost 7 bases and the J gene lost 2 bases, with 20 bases spanning the gap. Germline V gene data show CDR1 as SQVTM and CDR2 as ANQGSEA. CDR3 region: CSARTNAVWQETQYF. CDR3 nucleotides: TGCAGCGCGCGGACTAACGCCGTGTGGCAAGAGACCCAGTACTTC. Variable domain in full (rest from reference TRBV29-1 and TRBJ2-5): SAVISQKPSRDICQRGTSLTIQCQVDSQVTMMFWYRQQPGQSLTLIATANQGSEATYESGFVIDKFPISRPNLTFSTLTVSNMSPEDSSIYLCSARTNAVWQETQYFGPGTRLLVL.

This clonotype was counted only a few times. The chain is built from TRBV27 and TRBJ2-5, with D perhaps TRBD2 (6 bases). Per germline, CDR1 MNHEY and CDR2 SMNVEV (reference sequence). The V and J ends lost 6 bases and 11 bases respectively, with 28 bases between them. CDR3 length equals 16 residues. The DNA for the CDR3 is TGTGCCAGCAGCGTGGCTAGCCTAGCGCGCCAGAGGGAGCAGTACTTC. Translated, it gives CASSVASLARQREQYF.

The genes are TRBV20-1 and TRBJ2-3; D gene unclear. The V end lost 0 bases, the J end lost 5 bases, and 12 bases lay between the germline ends. The germline V gene encodes CDR1 DFQATT and CDR2 SNEGSKA (reference sequence). The CDR3 extends over 14 amino acids. CDR3 sequence: CSAREGGDLDTQYF. CDR3 bases: TGCAGTGCTAGAGAGGGTGGCGACTTAGATACGCAGTATTTT.

In this sample, this clonotype turned up a few times. J is TRBJ2-7 and V is TRBV20-1; TRBD1 might be the D (5 bases). This CDR3 has 12 residues. V was clipped by 6 bases and J by 3 bases, with 12 bases between them. Germline V lookup: CDR1 DFQATT, CDR2 SNEGSKA (reference sequence). CDR3 sequence reads: CSAGAFSYEQYF. The CDR3, as DNA: TGCAGTGCAGGGGCTTTTAGCTACGAGCAGTACTTC.

V usage is TRBV11-2 and J usage is TRBJ2-1; D not resolved. Between the trimmed V and J ends, which lost 2 bases and 9 bases, there was a span of 11 bases. The CDR3 consists of 13 residues. Germline lookup yields CDR1 SGHAT and CDR2 FQNNGV. CDR3 loop: CASSLKILAEQFF. The DNA for the CDR3 is TGTGCCAGCAGCTTAAAGATTTTGGCTGAGCAGTTCTTC.